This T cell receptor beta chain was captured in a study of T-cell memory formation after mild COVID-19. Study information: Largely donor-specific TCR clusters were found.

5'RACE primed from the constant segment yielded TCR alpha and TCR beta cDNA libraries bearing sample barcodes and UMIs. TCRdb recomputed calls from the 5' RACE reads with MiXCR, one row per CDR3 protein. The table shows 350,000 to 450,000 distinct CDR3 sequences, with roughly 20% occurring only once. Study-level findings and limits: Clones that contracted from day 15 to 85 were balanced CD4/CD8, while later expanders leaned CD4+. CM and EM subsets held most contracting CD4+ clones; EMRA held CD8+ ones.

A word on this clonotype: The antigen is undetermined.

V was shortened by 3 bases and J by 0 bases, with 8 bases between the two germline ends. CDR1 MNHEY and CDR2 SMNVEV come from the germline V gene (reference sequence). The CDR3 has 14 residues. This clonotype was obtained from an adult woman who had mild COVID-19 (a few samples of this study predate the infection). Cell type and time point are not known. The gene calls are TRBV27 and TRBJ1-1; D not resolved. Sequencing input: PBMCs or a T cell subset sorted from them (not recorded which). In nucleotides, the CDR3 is TGTGCCAGCAGTTTCGTAAGAATGAACACTGAAGCTTTCTTT. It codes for CASSFVRMNTEAFF.